Listed here are 5 T cell receptor beta chains from one sample, sequenced in a study of blood T cell repertoires in COVID-19. Profiled with immunoSEQ multiplex PCR; TCRdb holds only in-frame clones, not every one. Found here are roughly 300,000 clones, around 90% of them singletons; the top ten hold 5% to 7%. The material sequenced was peripheral blood. These receptors all stem from a young man who had recovered from COVID-19.

The chain carries TRBV9 and TRBJ2-2; 8 bases fit TRBD2. The CDR3 sequence is 17 residues long. V gave up 3 bases and J gave up 1 base; unmatched junction bases: 8. Germline V CDR1 and CDR2: SGDLS, YYNGEE. CDR3 sequence: CASSEPVAGKNTGELFF. DNA for the CDR3: TGTGCCAGCAGCGAGCCGGTAGCGGGGAAGAACACCGGGGAGCTGTTTTTT.

The chain couples TRBV6-5 to TRBJ2-3, with D possibly matching TRBD2 (5 bases). Germline CDR1 and CDR2: MNHEY and SVGAGI. Trimming removed 8 bases at V and 3 bases at J, with 18 bases between. This CDR3 is built from 15 residues. As DNA, the CDR3 is TGTGCCAGCCGGATTCCGGCGTCGGGGACAGATACGCAGTATTTT. As protein: CASRIPASGTDTQYF.

There are a few counts of this clone. The chain couples TRBV28 to TRBJ2-3; TRBD1 aligns across 8 bases. The CDR3 consists of 17 residues. The V segment lost 4 bases and the J segment 0 bases; nucleotides outside the gene matches: 9. Germline CDR1 is MDHEN and CDR2 is SYDVKM. The CDR3 DNA sequence: TGTGCCAGCAGTTCCTCAGGCCAGGGGGCTAGCACAGATACGCAGTATTTT. This gives the protein CASSSSGQGASTDTQYF.

This clone was found a few times. The V and J genes are TRBV5-1 and TRBJ2-3, with D unresolved. CDR3 length: 13 amino acids. The V gene's germline CDR1 is SGHRS and CDR2 YFSETQ. Trimming cost V 5 bases and J 2 bases, with 9 bases left between them. The CDR3 reads CASRVALTDTQYF. CDR3 coding DNA: TGCGCCAGCAGGGTAGCTCTCACAGATACGCAGTATTTT.

The chain joins TRBV5-4 to TRBJ1-2; the D gene is possibly TRBD1 (5 bases). Germline lookup yields CDR1 SGHNT and CDR2 YYREEE (reference sequence). The ends were cut back, 0 bases at V and 3 bases at J, with 9 bases in the middle. This CDR3 contains 14 residues. CDR3 coding DNA: TGTGCCAGCAGCTTGGATACAGGCGACTATGGCTACACCTTC. This gives the protein CASSLDTGDYGYTF.